Each of the 11 T cell receptor beta chains below was sequenced from the same sample in a study of blood T cell repertoires in COVID-19. The data were produced by immunoSEQ multiplex PCR, yet TCRdb's version contains in-frame clones alone and is incomplete. The sample has approximately 240,000 clones; 83% are singletons. Sequenced material: peripheral blood. All receptors derive from a human donor in a cohort sampled during active COVID-19.

The genes are TRBV5-6 and TRBJ2-4; possible D gene TRBD1, 6 bases. Germline CDR1 is SGHDT and CDR2 is YYEEEE. Trimming took 3 bases from V and 8 from J, leaving 12 bases between them. The CDR3 runs to 13 residues. CDR3 sequence: CASSSTGQDIQYF. For the CDR3, the DNA is TGTGCCAGCAGCTCGACAGGTCAGGACATTCAGTACTTC.

This clone was seen just once. The chain employs TRBV10-2 and TRBJ2-5, with D perhaps TRBD1 (5 bases). The CDR3 loop spans 15 amino acids. V was clipped by 2 bases and J by 5 bases, with 15 bases between them. Germline lookup yields CDR1 WSHSY and CDR2 SAAADI. CDR3 nucleotides: TGCGCCAGCAGTGAGGAGGCAGGGTGGGCGGAGACCCAGTACTTC. Translating it yields CASSEEAGWAETQYF.

The chain links TRBV28 to TRBJ2-3; 10 bases are a match to TRBD1. The CDR3 length is 15 residues. V dropped 4 bases and J dropped 3; count of bases not matched to a gene: 4. Germline V CDR1 and CDR2: MDHEN, SYDVKM. Written as DNA, the CDR3 is TGTGCCAGCAGTTCTCCGGGACAGGGGACAGATACGCAGTATTTT. As protein: CASSSPGQGTDTQYF.

This chain links TRBV12-3 or TRBV12-4 with TRBJ2-7; D possibly corresponds to TRBD1 (5 bases). The CDR3 is 13 residues long. V was pared by 8 bases and J by 6 bases, with 17 bases between. The CDR3 DNA reads TGTGCCAGCGCTCTGGGGCTTTCCGGCGAGCAGTACTTC. Protein: CASALGLSGEQYF.

J is TRBJ1-1 and V is TRBV7-6; no definite D call. Trimming took off 3 bases at V and 2 bases at J, with 7 bases between the two ends. CDR3 length equals 13 residues. Per the germline V gene, CDR1 is SGHVS and CDR2 is FNYEAQ. The CDR3 reads CASSLSQNTEAFF. CDR3 coding DNA: TGTGCCAGCAGCTTGAGCCAAAACACTGAAGCTTTCTTT.

This rearrangement joins TRBV7-6 to TRBJ2-7; 10 nucleotides agree with TRBD2. Per the germline V gene, CDR1 is SGHVS and CDR2 is FNYEAQ. This CDR3 is built from 17 residues. Trimming took 0 bases from V and 6 from J; bases not matched to a gene: 11. CDR3 DNA sequence: TGTGCCAGCAGCTTAGCTTATAAAGGTAGCGGGAGGCGCGAGCAGTACTTC. Protein sequence: CASSLAYKGSGRREQYF.

This clone showed up just a few times. The chain couples TRBV7-3 to TRBJ2-3, with 11 bases matching TRBD2. The length of the CDR3 is 15 residues. Trimming at V came to 0 bases and at J to 6 bases, leaving 2 bases not matched to a gene. Germline loops: CDR1 SGHTA, CDR2 FQGTGA. This CDR3 reads CASSLTSGGADTQYF. The CDR3 coding sequence is TGTGCCAGCAGCTTAACTAGCGGGGGGGCCGATACGCAGTATTTT.

This chain links TRBV2 with TRBJ2-7, with D possibly being TRBD2 (6 bases). This CDR3 is built from 12 residues. Trimming took off 6 bases at V and 2 bases at J, with 8 bases between the two ends. CDR1 and CDR2 (germline): SNHLY, FYNNEI. In nucleotides, the CDR3 is TGTGCCAGCAGGCGGGACCCCTACGAGCAGTACTTC. This translates into CASRRDPYEQYF.

The CDR3 spells CAWSVIQGGQPQHF. CDR3 nucleotide sequence: TGTGCCTGGAGTGTAATCCAGGGAGGTCAGCCCCAGCATTTT. The chain couples TRBV30 to TRBJ1-5; D is perhaps TRBD1 (5 bases). The CDR3 is 14 residues long. The germline V gene encodes CDR1 GTSNPN and CDR2 SVGIG (reference sequence). V was cut by 0 bases and J by 6 bases, with 12 bases left in between.

The chain carries TRBV5-1 and TRBJ2-5, with D possibly being TRBD1 (5 bases). Germline loops: CDR1 SGHRS, CDR2 YFSETQ. Between the trimmed V and J ends, which lost 4 bases and 9 bases, there was a span of 19 bases. CDR3 length: 14 amino acids. CDR3 region: CASSATEPKRPQYF. CDR3 in DNA: TGCGCCAGCAGCGCGACAGAACCCAAGAGACCCCAGTACTTC.

The chain recombines TRBV6-1 with TRBJ1-2, with D perhaps matching TRBD1 (5 bases). The CDR3 has 13 amino acids. Trimming left V 1 base short and J 6 bases short, with 9 bases between. In germline, CDR1 is MNHNS, CDR2 SASEGT. CDR3 DNA: TGTGCCAGCAGTGAAGGGGGGACTCATGGCTACACCTTC. Amino acid sequence: CASSEGGTHGYTF.